This T cell receptor beta chain emerged from a study of identical twins. TCRdb reanalysed the 5' RACE reads using MiXCR and keeps one entry per CDR3 protein. This sample has a few hundred thousand distinct CDR3 sequences, with around 8.8% found just once. Trimming at V came to 3 bases and at J to 7 bases, leaving 8 bases not matched to a gene. The CDR3 covers 16 residues. Germline values: CDR1 SGDLS, CDR2 YYNGEE. There are a few counts of this clonotype. A further study also used this sample, focusing on yellow fever vaccine responses in identical twins.

This chain connects TRBV9 to TRBJ2-1; 12 bases line up with TRBD2. The sequencing input was CD8+ T cells sorted from blood. This clonotype originated in a woman aged 18 to 35 in good health. CDR3 amino acids: CASSGRSTSGGNEQFF. The CDR3 bases are TGTGCCAGCAGCGGCAGATCGACTAGCGGGGGTAATGAGCAGTTCTTC.